This TCR beta chain derives from a study of shared clonotypes between healthy human individuals (dated by TCRdb to the early 2020s). In the study overall: A couple of women and a few men aged 18 to 49 years were included in the cohort. For each donor, CD4 naive and CD4 memory were each run on three plates, CD8 naive on two plates, and CD8 memory on one plate. Blood TCR repertoires of a handful of healthy adults were deeply sequenced to estimate repertoire size and the extent of clonotype sharing between individuals. To increase sequencing depth and limit assay-specific biases, TCR repertoire library preparation and sequencing were carried out by different laboratories using diverse techniques. Between about 0.8 and 9 billion PBMCs per donor were obtained by leukapheresis. Points the paper makes about the study in general: Pairwise subsampling indicated that sequencing depth was expected to affect the degree of clonotype sharing among donors. Even with the large sequencing depth, rarefaction of the sorted-subset datasets indicated that sequencing was incomplete. Sampling was restricted to blood, and TCR repertoires in tissues likely differ from the TCR repertoires found in blood. Compared with non-shared clonotypes, the clonotypes found in all four sorted-subset donors had higher generation probabilities. Because the study included only a small number of donors, the genetic and exposure-history diversity represented was limited. Sharing across four donors was observed for about 5% of naive CD4, about 3.2% of naive CD8, 2% to 2.5% of memory CD4, and about 0.38% of memory CD8 clonotypes. Naive subsets generally had larger estimated clonotype richness than memory subsets.

Donors were healthy HIV-negative adults with no recently reported acute infections or vaccinations. Every donor was a Caucasian adult residing in Nashville, Tennessee, USA. CD4+ T cells were enriched by magnetic negative selection; naive cells were then positively selected on CD45RA, and the negative fraction formed the memory subset. Blood was collected by leukapheresis, and PBMCs were isolated by Ficoll-Histopaque density gradient centrifugation and then cryopreserved in liquid nitrogen vapor phase. Analytical flow cytometry was used to check the purity and quantity of each magnetically sorted T cell population. From each sorted fraction, genomic DNA was isolated and quantified by UV absorbance on a Nanodrop 2000c. TCR CDR3 regions were amplified from genomic DNA by multiplex PCR using the deep immunoSEQ assay. For each cell subset, the extracted genomic DNA was distributed evenly across all wells of several immunoSEQ 96-well plates, and each plate served as one replicate. Each replicate PCR for sorted subsets received about 210 ng genomic DNA, equal to 28,000 or so T cell genomes. The purified libraries were quantified using a Qubit 3.0 fluorometer, sized with a Bioanalyzer 2100, and then quantified again using the KAPA Library Quantification kit. Every immunoSEQ 96-well plate was sequenced on a separate single-read 150-cycle Illumina NextSeq 550 flow cell. The authors' analysis ran thus. Because the immunoSEQ output included only junctional sequences and no quality scores, the filtering could not be the same as the filtering used for full-length reads. Sequences were annotated with PyIR, a Python wrapper for IgBLAST v1.9, and V/J genes and CDR3 were assigned using IMGT germline references. Reads with weak V/J assignments (E-value above 1e-6), missing CDR3, stop codons, out-of-frame junctions, or ambiguous translated residues were removed. V3J clonotypes were defined as sequences sharing an identical inferred V gene, J gene, and CDR3 amino acid sequence. Percentage overlap between repertoires was calculated by dividing the number of shared unique clonotypes by the size of the smaller repertoire. Three approaches were used to assess repertoire richness: RTK rarefaction, the Chao1 estimator, and Recon v2.1 estimates of unobserved clonotypes. Generation probabilities were computed with OLGA for all TCRbeta clonotypes obtained by the gDNA method from a handful of donors. TCRdb stores this immuneACCESS table with in-frame sequences only. Part of the clones is absent; in the studies checked, under half of the shortfall reflects unresolved V genes, and no reason is known for the rest. The V and J calls and clone size were taken over from that table, and D and trimming were inferred from the DNA. The sample records just under 350,000 clones, around 67% of which are singletons. The ten largest clones represent more than 9% of the sample.

About this clone itself: Its target antigen remains unknown. No base-level quality is on record; no much larger clone is a single base apart.

The CDR3 goes from the cysteine to the phenylalanine over 17 residues. Of the read, only the CDR3 DNA is kept; its 51 bases are in frame from base 1. The germline V gene yields MNHNS for CDR1 and SASEGT for CDR2. Trimming takes 2 bases from V and 4 bases from J, and the germline ends sit 20 bases apart. The source is a man aged 25-40 years in good health. Sequencing was carried out using memory CD4+ T cells sorted from blood. The cell subset or site label, as the study defines it: CD45RA-negative fraction. This chain joins TRBV6-1 to TRBJ1-2, with TRBD1 tentatively as D gene (5 bases match). CDR3 loop: CASSESTADAFFYGYTF. The nucleotide sequence reads TGTGCCAGCAGTGAATCGACAGCCGATGCTTTTTTCTATGGCTACACCTTC.